The entry that follows covers one TCR beta chain sequence. The antigen it recognizes is unknown. The record has no base qualities; no much larger clone is one base away. The sample originates from a study of blood T cell repertoires in COVID-19 (dated by TCRdb to the early 2020s). For context, the study as a whole: The collaborator samples originated in the United States, Italy and Spain and spanned the acute and convalescent phases of COVID-19. The material from the prospective study consisted of cDNA or gDNA derived from T cells, B-cell-depleted T cells, or PBMCs. Deeply sampled blood TCRbeta repertoires from subjects exposed to, actively infected with, or recovered from COVID-19 were included in the dataset. A freely available public database, intended as a resource for researchers studying the immune response to SARS-CoV-2, is where the repertoires were released. Samples were obtained from the ongoing ImmuneRACE study (first 160 participants) and from over 1,000 subjects provided by 6 global collaborators. Sample metadata almost always included a de-identified subject ID, COVID-19 status, age in years and sex. HLA class I and class II types, where available, came from metadata supplied by the sample provider rather than from assay-based typing.

The collaborating institutions used their own protocols to collect whole blood in K2EDTA tubes. For TCRbeta analysis, collaborators shipped samples as frozen whole blood, isolated PBMCs, or DNA extracted from either of those sample types. V loses 2 bases of germline sequence and J loses 2 bases, and the interval between the two ends is 11 bases. From the cysteine through the phenylalanine, the CDR3 covers 15 amino acids. Only CDR3 DNA is held: 45 bases, read in frame from base 1. The germline V gene provides CDR1 MGHRA and CDR2 YSYEKL. The full study reports these points: Clinical and demographic metadata were provided uncurated, with the amount varying by source and participant.

The immunoSEQ Assay, a bias-controlled multiplex PCR, was used to amplify TCRbeta CDR3 regions from genomic DNA. On the study's bioinformatics: Within the assay, amplification of reference gene primers was used to estimate how many nucleated cells each sample contained. To quantify the absolute abundance of each unique TCRbeta CDR3 rearrangement, sequence reads were collapsed and filtered. For each sample, productive Simpson clonality was calculated by taking the square root of Simpson's diversity index across productive rearrangements. The clones in this table, taken by TCRdb from immuneACCESS, are in-frame only. Not every clone is retained; where verified, under half of the shortfall comes from an unresolved V gene, and the cause of the rest is unknown. The V and J calls and the clone size are those of that table, but D and trimming were determined from the DNA. This sample has about 37,000 clones in its table, and more than 75% of those were observed once. Together, the top ten hold roughly three fifths of the sample.

The sample was peripheral blood. This receptor was obtained from an older man with acute or convalescent COVID-19. The receptor chain draws on TRBV4-1 and TRBJ2-3, and perhaps TRBD2 as D gene, on 5 matching bases. The CDR3 has the sequence CASSQSRTFTDTQYF. The DNA sequence is as follows: TGCGCCAGCAGCCAAAGTAGGACTTTCACAGATACGCAGTATTTT.